These T cell receptor beta chains were read from a single sample in a study of Ad26.COV2.S vaccination and SARS-CoV-2 variants. Generated by immunoSEQ multiplex PCR, the TCRdb table keeps only in-frame clones and is missing some. The sample has about 440,000 clones; roughly 87% are singletons. Sequenced here: peripheral blood, sampled in a trial of Ad26.COV2.S vaccine versus placebo. These receptors all stem from a person between 18 and 60 years old who received the Ad26.COV2.S COVID-19 vaccine or a placebo. Both conserved end residues are part of each CDR3. Each record gives: J gene, D gene, CDR3 length, V gene, clone size, CDR3 DNA, CDR3 protein. The D gene is left open where the match is weak. Not all rows give a size; the values are once, few, many and, for expanded clones, a class.

j_call: TRBJ1-4
d_call: .
cdr3_length: 15
v_call: TRBV11-2
clone_size: .
cdr3_nt: TGTGCCAGCAGCTCCGACAGGTACCCCCGGGGAAAACTGTTTTTT
cdr3_aa: CASSSDRYPRGKLFF

j_call: TRBJ2-1
d_call: TRBD2
cdr3_length: 17
v_call: TRBV7-9
clone_size: .
cdr3_nt: TGTGCCAGCAGCTCGCACCTGGGACTAGCGAACTACAATGAGCAGTTCTTC
cdr3_aa: CASSSHLGLANYNEQFF

j_call: TRBJ2-7
d_call: .
cdr3_length: 14
v_call: TRBV3-1/TRBV3-2
clone_size: .
cdr3_nt: TGTGCCAGCAGCCACGAGCTCAGAGCCTACGAGCAGTACTTC
cdr3_aa: CASSHELRAYEQYF

j_call: TRBJ1-6
d_call: TRBD1
cdr3_length: 15
v_call: TRBV6-2/TRBV6-3
clone_size: .
cdr3_nt: TGTGCCAGCAGTCCGCCCCGGACAGGACGTTCACCCCTCCACTTT
cdr3_aa: CASSPPRTGRSPLHF

j_call: TRBJ2-2
d_call: .
cdr3_length: 19
v_call: TRBV21-1
clone_size: once
cdr3_nt: TGTGCCAGCAGCACAAGCGGACTAGCGGGAGTTAAGAACACCGGGGAGCTGTTTTTT
cdr3_aa: CASSTSGLAGVKNTGELFF

j_call: TRBJ2-4
d_call: TRBD1
cdr3_length: 19
v_call: TRBV27
clone_size: .
cdr3_nt: TGTGCCAGCAGTCCTCTCACCTTTAGACAGGGGCGAGCCAAAAACATTCAGTACTTC
cdr3_aa: CASSPLTFRQGRAKNIQYF

j_call: TRBJ1-4
d_call: .
cdr3_length: 14
v_call: TRBV19
clone_size: .
cdr3_nt: TGTGCCAGTAGTGTCTCCTGGACAATCGGAAAACTGTTTTTT
cdr3_aa: CASSVSWTIGKLFF

j_call: TRBJ1-2
d_call: .
cdr3_length: 15
v_call: TRBV6-2/TRBV6-3
clone_size: few
cdr3_nt: TGTGCCAGCAGTTATCAGGGAATGGCCAACTATGGCTACACCTTC
cdr3_aa: CASSYQGMANYGYTF

j_call: TRBJ2-7
d_call: .
cdr3_length: 16
v_call: TRBV6-2/TRBV6-3
clone_size: .
cdr3_nt: TGTGCCAGCAGTTACTCTTCCAGGTGGGCCTCCTACGAGCAGTACTTC
cdr3_aa: CASSYSSRWASYEQYF

j_call: TRBJ1-2
d_call: .
cdr3_length: 14
v_call: TRBV15
clone_size: .
cdr3_nt: TGTGCCACCAGCAGTGGGGGACTCCAATATGGCTACACCTTC
cdr3_aa: CATSSGGLQYGYTF

j_call: TRBJ2-1
d_call: .
cdr3_length: 15
v_call: TRBV27
clone_size: .
cdr3_nt: TGTGCCAGCAGTTTATGGTCGGGGCTCTACAATGAGCAGTTCTTC
cdr3_aa: CASSLWSGLYNEQFF

j_call: TRBJ1-1
d_call: .
cdr3_length: 14
v_call: TRBV7-2
clone_size: .
cdr3_nt: TGTGCCAGCAGCTTATCCAGATTGAACACTGAAGCTTTCTTT
cdr3_aa: CASSLSRLNTEAFF

j_call: TRBJ1-6
d_call: .
cdr3_length: 17
v_call: TRBV20-1
clone_size: .
cdr3_nt: TGCAGTGCTAGTGAGACGCGGGAGGGAGCCTATAATTCACCCCTCCACTTT
cdr3_aa: CSASETREGAYNSPLHF

j_call: TRBJ1-5
d_call: .
cdr3_length: 15
v_call: TRBV9
clone_size: .
cdr3_nt: TGTGCCAGCAGCGTAGCCCCGGATAGCAATCAGCCCCAGCATTTT
cdr3_aa: CASSVAPDSNQPQHF

j_call: TRBJ2-1
d_call: .
cdr3_length: 13
v_call: TRBV3-1/TRBV3-2
clone_size: .
cdr3_nt: TGTGCCAGCAGCCAAGGCACCGTAAATGAGCAGTTCTTC
cdr3_aa: CASSQGTVNEQFF

j_call: TRBJ2-5
d_call: TRBD2
cdr3_length: 13
v_call: TRBV10-3
clone_size: once
cdr3_nt: TGTGCCATCAGAGGGGGACTAGCCGAGACCCAGTACTTC
cdr3_aa: CAIRGGLAETQYF

j_call: TRBJ1-5
d_call: TRBD1
cdr3_length: 14
v_call: TRBV5-8
clone_size: .
cdr3_nt: TGTGCCAGCAGCTTCGGGGACAGGTATCAGCCCCAGCATTTT
cdr3_aa: CASSFGDRYQPQHF

j_call: TRBJ2-1
d_call: TRBD2
cdr3_length: 15
v_call: TRBV6-2/TRBV6-3
clone_size: few
cdr3_nt: TGTGCCAGCAGTCCATGGACTAGCGGGGGCAATGAGCAGTTCTTC
cdr3_aa: CASSPWTSGGNEQFF

j_call: TRBJ2-5
d_call: .
cdr3_length: 11
v_call: TRBV29-1
clone_size: .
cdr3_nt: TGCAGCGCAATAAAGTCAGGGACCCAGTACTTC
cdr3_aa: CSAIKSGTQYF

j_call: TRBJ1-5
d_call: .
cdr3_length: 17
v_call: TRBV28
clone_size: .
cdr3_nt: TGTGCCAGCAGTTTTGGACCTCGGGGGGCCCCGAATCAGCCCCAGCATTTT
cdr3_aa: CASSFGPRGAPNQPQHF

j_call: TRBJ2-2
d_call: TRBD2
cdr3_length: 15
v_call: TRBV7-3
clone_size: .
cdr3_nt: TGTGCCAGCAGCTTACTGGTGGGAGGGACCGGGGAGCTGTTTTTT
cdr3_aa: CASSLLVGGTGELFF

j_call: TRBJ1-5
d_call: .
cdr3_length: 12
v_call: TRBV19
clone_size: .
cdr3_nt: TGTGCCACCCAGAGGGGGAATCAGCCCCAGCATTTT
cdr3_aa: CATQRGNQPQHF

j_call: TRBJ1-5
d_call: .
cdr3_length: 14
v_call: TRBV20-1
clone_size: .
cdr3_nt: TGCAGTGCTAGTTCCAGGGGCGCTTATCAGCCCCAGCATTTT
cdr3_aa: CSASSRGAYQPQHF

j_call: TRBJ1-5
d_call: .
cdr3_length: 15
v_call: TRBV2
clone_size: .
cdr3_nt: TGTGCCAGCAGTGAAGACGGGGCTAGGGATCAGCCCCAGCATTTT
cdr3_aa: CASSEDGARDQPQHF

j_call: TRBJ1-2
d_call: .
cdr3_length: 13
v_call: TRBV6-5
clone_size: .
cdr3_nt: TGTGCCCACTTGAGTGATACTAACTATGGCTACACCTTC
cdr3_aa: CAHLSDTNYGYTF

j_call: TRBJ1-2
d_call: .
cdr3_length: 13
v_call: TRBV12-3/TRBV12-4
clone_size: .
cdr3_nt: TGTGCCAGCAGTCACGGACAGAACTATGGCTACACCTTC
cdr3_aa: CASSHGQNYGYTF

j_call: TRBJ2-7
d_call: TRBD1
cdr3_length: 15
v_call: TRBV7-2
clone_size: once
cdr3_nt: TGTGCCAGCAGCCGGAGGGGACAGGGCCTATACGAGCAGTACTTC
cdr3_aa: CASSRRGQGLYEQYF

j_call: TRBJ2-5
d_call: .
cdr3_length: 14
v_call: TRBV5-6
clone_size: .
cdr3_nt: TGTGCCAGCAGCTTGGGGGACACACAAGAGACCCAGTACTTC
cdr3_aa: CASSLGDTQETQYF

j_call: TRBJ2-3
d_call: .
cdr3_length: 16
v_call: TRBV4-1
clone_size: .
cdr3_nt: TGCGCCAGCAGCCAAACTAGCACCCGTGCATTGAATACGCAGTATTTT
cdr3_aa: CASSQTSTRALNTQYF

j_call: TRBJ1-4
d_call: .
cdr3_length: 16
v_call: TRBV2
clone_size: few
cdr3_nt: TGTGCCAGCAGTCTTCGGACCGGTATTGATTTGAAAAAACTGTTTTTT
cdr3_aa: CASSLRTGIDLKKLFF

j_call: TRBJ2-3
d_call: .
cdr3_length: 15
v_call: TRBV14
clone_size: .
cdr3_nt: TGTGCCAGCAGCGCCGCTTCCGGGTGGGCAGATACGCAGTATTTT
cdr3_aa: CASSAASGWADTQYF

j_call: TRBJ2-7
d_call: TRBD1
cdr3_length: 14
v_call: TRBV11-3
clone_size: once
cdr3_nt: TGTGCCAGCAGCTTCGGACAGGTCTACTACGAGCAGTACTTC
cdr3_aa: CASSFGQVYYEQYF

j_call: TRBJ2-7
d_call: TRBD2
cdr3_length: 15
v_call: TRBV19
clone_size: few
cdr3_nt: TGTGCCAGTATGGCGCTAGCGGGAGGGACCTACGAGCAGTACTTC
cdr3_aa: CASMALAGGTYEQYF

j_call: TRBJ1-4
d_call: TRBD1
cdr3_length: 17
v_call: TRBV4-2
clone_size: .
cdr3_nt: TGTGCCAGCAGCCAAGGTTTCATTGGACAGGGCAAGGAAGAACTGTTTTTT
cdr3_aa: CASSQGFIGQGKEELFF

j_call: TRBJ2-7
d_call: .
cdr3_length: 13
v_call: TRBV6-2/TRBV6-3
clone_size: .
cdr3_nt: TGTGCCAGCAGTTGGGATCTAGCGTACGAGCAGTACTTC
cdr3_aa: CASSWDLAYEQYF

j_call: TRBJ2-1
d_call: .
cdr3_length: 11
v_call: TRBV19
clone_size: .
cdr3_nt: TGTGCCAGTACCAATGGGGGCCCACAGTTCTTC
cdr3_aa: CASTNGGPQFF

j_call: TRBJ1-2
d_call: TRBD1
cdr3_length: 13
v_call: TRBV28
clone_size: .
cdr3_nt: TGTGCCAGCAGGCCGGGACAGGATGGAGGCTACACCTTC
cdr3_aa: CASRPGQDGGYTF